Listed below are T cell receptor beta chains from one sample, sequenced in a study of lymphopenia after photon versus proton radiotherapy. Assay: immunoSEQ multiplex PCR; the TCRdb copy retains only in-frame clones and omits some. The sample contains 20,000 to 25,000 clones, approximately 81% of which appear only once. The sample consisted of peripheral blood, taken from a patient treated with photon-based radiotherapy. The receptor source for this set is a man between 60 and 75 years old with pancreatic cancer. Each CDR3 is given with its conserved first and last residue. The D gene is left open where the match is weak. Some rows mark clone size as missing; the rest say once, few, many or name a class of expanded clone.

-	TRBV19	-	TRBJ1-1	TGTGCCAGTAGTTTTATGAACACTGAAGCTTTCTTT	CASSFMNTEAFF
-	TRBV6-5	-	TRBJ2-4	TGTGCCAGCAGTATTGACAGCGACTTC	CASSIDSDF
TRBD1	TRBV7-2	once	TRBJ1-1	TGTGCCAGCAGCATTACTGGACAGGGTGGGACTGAAGCTTTCTTT	CASSITGQGGTEAFF
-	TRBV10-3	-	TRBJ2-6	TGTGCCATCAGTGAGTCCCCCCGGTACTCTGGGGCCAACGTCCTGACTTTC	CAISESPRYSGANVLTF
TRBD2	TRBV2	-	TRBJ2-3	TGTGCCAGCAGTGAAGAGGGTAGCGGGGGGACCGCCGCGCAGTATTTT	CASSEEGSGGTAAQYF
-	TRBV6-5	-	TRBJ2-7	TGTGCCAGCAGCTACCACGGGGACGAGCAGTACTTC	CASSYHGDEQYF
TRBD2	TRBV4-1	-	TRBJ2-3	TGCGCCAGCAGCATTCCGGGACTACCGTCTAGCACAGATACGCAGTATTTT	CASSIPGLPSSTDTQYF
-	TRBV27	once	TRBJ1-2	TGTGCCAGCAGTTTATCGAACGGGCGGAATGGCTACACCTTC	CASSLSNGRNGYTF
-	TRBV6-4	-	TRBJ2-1	TGTGCCAGCAGTGCGGGGTTTGAGCAGTTCTTC	CASSAGFEQFF
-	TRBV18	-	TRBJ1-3	TGTGCCAGCTCACGCGCTCCGGGAGTAGGGGCTGGAAACACCATATATTTT	CASSRAPGVGAGNTIYF
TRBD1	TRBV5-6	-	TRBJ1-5	TGTGCCAGCAGCTTGGGCCTCGGACAGGGCAATCAGCCCCAGCATTTT	CASSLGLGQGNQPQHF
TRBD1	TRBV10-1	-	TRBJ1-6	TGCGCCAGCAGTGAGTCGGGACAGGGACTCCTCCACTTT	CASSESGQGLLHF
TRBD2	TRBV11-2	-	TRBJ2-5	TGTGCCAGCAGCTTAGAAGGGACTCAACGCGGGGGGACCCAGTACTTC	CASSLEGTQRGGTQYF
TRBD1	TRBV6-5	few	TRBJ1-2	TGTGCCAGCAGTCCCGGACAGGGTCGCTACACCTTC	CASSPGQGRYTF
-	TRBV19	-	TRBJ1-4	TGTGCCAGTAGTATAGATCATGTTCAGGGTGGACTGTTTTTT	CASSIDHVQGGLFF
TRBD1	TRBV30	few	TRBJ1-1	TGTGCCTGGAGCCGACAGGGTCACACTGAAGCTTTCTTT	CAWSRQGHTEAFF
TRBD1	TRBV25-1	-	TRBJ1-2	TGTGCCAGTGAACAGGGGGACGGCTACACCTTC	CASEQGDGYTF
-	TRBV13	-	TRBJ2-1	TGTGCCAGCAGCATCTGGACAGAGGACAATGAGCAGTTCTTC	CASSIWTEDNEQFF
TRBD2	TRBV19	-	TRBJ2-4	TGTGCCAGTAGTTCAACTCTAGCGGGGGGAGCCCTAGCCAAAAACATTCAGTACTTC	CASSSTLAGGALAKNIQYF
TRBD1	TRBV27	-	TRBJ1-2	TGTGCCAGCAGTAGGGGGCAGGGGGGCGGCTACACCTTC	CASSRGQGGGYTF
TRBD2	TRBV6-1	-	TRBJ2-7	TGTGCCAGCAGCCGACGGGGGGACTTTTACGAGCAGTACTTC	CASSRRGDFYEQYF
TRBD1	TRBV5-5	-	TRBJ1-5	TGTGCCAGCAGCTCCGGGACAGGGGAGGGTCAGCCCCAGCATTTT	CASSSGTGEGQPQHF
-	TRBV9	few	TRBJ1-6	TGTGCCAGCAGCGTAGGGGCGAATTCACCCCTCCACTTT	CASSVGANSPLHF